A single sample gave rise to the 20 T cell receptor beta chains below, sequenced in a study of T cells after yellow fever vaccination. TCRdb redid the calling of the 5' RACE reads with MiXCR, one entry per CDR3 protein. The sample gives around 530,000 distinct CDR3 sequences, roughly 17% of which show up once; around 15% is in the top ten. The material sequenced was PBMCs, taken 5 days after the first yellow fever vaccination. These receptors were taken from a man between 18 and 35 years old who received the YFV17D yellow fever vaccine.

This sequence joins TRBV4-1 and TRBJ2-7; 7 bases map to TRBD1. The CDR3 consists of 13 residues. The junction had 4 bases not matched to a gene; V was cut back by 4 bases and J by 4 bases. Germline-derived CDR1 and CDR2 are MGHRA and YSYEKL. CDR3 in amino acids: CASSPGQRYEQYF. CDR3 DNA sequence: TGCGCCAGCAGCCCGGGACAGCGATACGAGCAGTACTTC.

The gene calls are TRBV12-3 or TRBV12-4 and TRBJ2-1; the D is unclear. CDR3 size: 11 residues. Trimming removed 5 bases from V and 7 bases from J, with 6 bases in between. CDR3 DNA sequence: TGTGCCAGCAGTGGAGAAAATGAGCAGTTCTTC. As protein: CASSGENEQFF.

This clonotype was detected only a few times. The V and J genes are TRBV19 and TRBJ2-7; TRBD1 matches 9 bases. This CDR3 contains 13 residues. Germline CDR1 is LNHDA and CDR2 is SQIVND (reference sequence). The J segment lost 4 bases and the V segment lost 10 bases, leaving 8 bases of the junction unmatched. For the CDR3, the DNA is TGTGCCACCGATTCCGGGACAGGGTACGAGCAGTACGTC. It encodes CATDSGTGYEQYV.

This clonotype was counted only a few times. CDR3 in amino acids: CASSLVLGRGNSPLHF. The DNA for the CDR3 is TGTGCCAGCAGCTTAGTATTGGGCAGGGGAAATTCACCCCTCCACTTT. The chain uses TRBV7-9 and TRBJ1-6; perhaps TRBD1 as D (6 bases). This CDR3 spans 16 amino acids. Trimming took 1 base from V and 7 from J, leaving 14 bases between them. In germline, CDR1 is SEHNR, CDR2 FQNEAQ (reference sequence).

In its sample, this clonotype was seen a few times. V and J are TRBV7-9 and TRBJ2-1; TRBD1 is a possible D gene (6 bases). Germline assignment: CDR1 SEHNR and CDR2 FQNEAQ (reference sequence). Trimming took 2 bases from V and 6 from J, leaving 8 bases between them. CDR3 size: 13 residues. The chain's CDR3 is CASSLKGGNEQFF. CDR3 bases: TGTGCCAGCAGCTTAAAAGGGGGCAATGAGCAGTTCTTC.

This clonotype has more than one count but fewer than ten. The J gene is TRBJ2-2, the V gene TRBV5-1, with 9 bases identical to TRBD1. The CDR3 contains 17 residues. After removal of 4 bases from V and 4 bases from J, the junction contained 11 bases not matched to a gene. The germline V gene encodes CDR1 SGHRS and CDR2 YFSETQ. CDR3 bases: TGCGCCAGCAGCCCACGGACAGGGGAGTCGATCACCGGGGAGCTGTTTTTT. Translation: CASSPRTGESITGELFF. Drawing the rest from reference TRBV5-1 and TRBJ2-2, the complete variable domain is KAGVTQTPRYLIKTRGQQVTLSCSPISGHRSVSWYQQTPGQGLQFLFEYFSETQRNKGNFPGRFSGRQFSNSRSEMNVSTLELGDSALYLCASSPRTGESITGELFFGEGSRLTVL.

The rearrangement uses TRBV7-2 and TRBJ2-5; 12 bases fit TRBD2. The germline V gene encodes CDR1 SGHTA and CDR2 FQGNSA. CDR3 length: 15 amino acids. Germline trimming cut 1 base from V and 7 bases from J; bases unmatched to any gene: 4. For the CDR3, the DNA is TGTGCCAGCAGCTTAGTACCTAGCGGGGGGGGGACCCAGTACTTC. This codes for CASSLVPSGGGTQYF. Combining the CDR3 with reference TRBV7-2 and TRBJ2-5 gives the whole variable domain GAGVSQSPSNKVTEKGKDVELRCDPISGHTALYWYRQSLGQGLEFLIYFQGNSAPDKSGLPSDRFSAERTGGSVSTLTIQRTQQEDSAVYLCASSLVPSGGGTQYFGPGTRLLVL.

The sample holds many counts of this clonotype. The CDR3 protein is CASSRLISRTGTEAFF. The CDR3 DNA reads TGTGCCAGCAGCCGACTCATCTCCCGGACAGGCACTGAAGCTTTCTTT. V and J are TRBV7-2 and TRBJ1-1, with TRBD1 identical over 7 bases. Germline values: CDR1 SGHTA, CDR2 FQGNSA. With 5 bases clipped from V and 4 bases from J, the junction kept 13 bases outside the gene matches. CDR3 length: 16 residues.

This clonotype is a singleton in its sample. This CDR3 reads CASRGTREMNTQYF. Here the CDR3 DNA reads TGTGCCAGCAGGGGAACCAGGGAAATGAATACGCAGTATTTT. This chain joins TRBV27 and TRBJ2-3; TRBD1 might be the D (5 bases). Germline V gene data show CDR1 as MNHEY and CDR2 as SMNVEV (reference sequence). V lost 6 bases and J 7 bases, leaving 17 bases between the germline ends. The CDR3 spans 14 residues.

The chain couples TRBV6-5 to TRBJ2-7, with D hard to call. The V and J ends lost 0 bases and 0 bases respectively, with 15 bases between them. This CDR3 has 17 amino acids. Germline V lookup: CDR1 MNHEY, CDR2 SVGAGI. CDR3 nucleotide sequence: TGTGCCAGCAGTTACTCGAATCCCATCTCGAGCTCCTACGAGCAGTACTTC. Protein sequence: CASSYSNPISSSYEQYF.

This clonotype has a handful of counts. J is TRBJ1-6 and V is TRBV11-2, with TRBD1 identical over 7 bases. The CDR3 sequence is 14 residues long. Germline V CDR1 and CDR2: SGHAT, FQNNGV. Unmatched junction bases numbered 1, after V lost 0 bases and J lost 8 bases. The CDR3 is CASSLDRGYSPLHF. DNA for the CDR3: TGTGCCAGCAGCTTAGACAGGGGGTATTCACCCCTCCACTTT.

The sample holds a few counts of this clonotype. The CDR3 bases are TGCAGCGTTGAAGATCCCCAGGGAATGGACACTGAAGCTTTCTTT. It specifies CSVEDPQGMDTEAFF. This chain connects TRBV29-1 to TRBJ1-1; TRBD1 might be the D (5 bases). V was clipped by 0 bases and J by 3 bases, with 14 bases between them. Per germline, CDR1 SQVTM and CDR2 ANQGSEA. The CDR3 spans 15 residues.

There are a few counts of this clonotype. CDR3 coding DNA: TGTGCCAGCAGCCCGCTCCTTGTGGGTGCTGAGACCCAGTACTTC. It yields the protein CASSPLLVGAETQYF. V is TRBV7-2 and J is TRBJ2-5; D gene uncertain. CDR3 length equals 15 residues. The germline V and J ends were trimmed by 5 bases and 5 bases, with 18 bases remaining between them. CDR1 is SGHTA, CDR2 FQGNSA, per germline.

This clonotype was observed at least ten times. A junction end diverges from the germline sequence, so it may reflect a read error. This chain uses TRBV12-3 or TRBV12-4 with TRBJ1-1, with D possibly matching TRBD1 (5 bases). The CDR3 consists of 14 residues. The CDR3 reads CASSLGLGNTEAFF. The CDR3 coding sequence is TGCGCCAGCAGCTTGGGACTCGGGAACACTGAAGCTTTCTTT.

The chain couples TRBV20-1 to TRBJ1-5; D not certain. CDR3 length equals 14 residues. Trimming cost V 1 base and J 0 bases, with 7 bases left between them. Germline CDR1 reads DFQATT; CDR2 reads SNEGSKA (reference sequence). CDR3 amino acids: CSARGVDSNQPQHF. The CDR3 DNA sequence: TGCAGTGCTAGAGGGGTGGATAGCAATCAGCCCCAGCATTTT.

The V and J genes are TRBV6-5 and TRBJ1-1; 9 bases agree with TRBD1. Germline CDR1 is MNHEY and CDR2 is SVGAGI. The V and J ends lost 6 bases and 1 base, in that order; junction bases with no gene match: 6. CDR3 size: 15 residues. The chain's CDR3 is CASSATGGGNTEAFF. The DNA for the CDR3 is TGTGCCAGCAGCGCAACAGGGGGCGGGAACACTGAAGCTTTCTTT.

This clonotype was seen only a few times. The genes are TRBV20-1 and TRBJ1-1; D is unresolved. Trimming took off 1 base at V and 2 bases at J, with 8 bases between the two ends. The length of the CDR3 is 13 residues. Germline values: CDR1 DFQATT, CDR2 SNEGSKA (reference sequence). The chain's CDR3 is CSARARVNTEAFF. As DNA, the CDR3 is TGCAGTGCTAGAGCCCGAGTAAACACTGAAGCTTTCTTT.

In this sample, this clonotype turned up a few times. The rearrangement links TRBV5-8 to TRBJ2-7; no reliable D call. Germline CDR1 reads SGHTS; CDR2 reads YDEGEE. With 0 bases removed from V and 3 bases from J, the gap between germline ends came to 13 bases. The CDR3 loop spans 15 amino acids. CDR3 sequence: CASSLDPGGLYEQYF. The CDR3 bases are TGTGCCAGCAGCTTGGATCCAGGCGGCCTCTACGAGCAGTACTTC. Using reference TRBV5-8 and TRBJ2-7 for the parts outside the CDR3, the full variable domain is EAGVTQSPTHLIKTRGQQATLRCSPISGHTSVYWYQQALGLGLQFLLWYDEGEERNRGNFPPRFSGRQFPNYSSELNVNALELEDSALYLCASSLDPGGLYEQYFGPGTRLTVT.

This chain links TRBV7-2 with TRBJ2-2; 8 nucleotides agree with TRBD1. The trim removed 4 bases at V and 7 bases at J, leaving 8 bases unmatched. Per the germline V gene, CDR1 is SGHTA and CDR2 is FQGNSA. The CDR3 extends over 15 amino acids. CDR3 protein: CASSSEQGVLGELFF. The CDR3, as DNA: TGTGCCAGCAGCTCGGAACAGGGGGTCCTCGGGGAGCTGTTTTTT.

This clonotype has more than one count but fewer than ten. The rearrangement links TRBV7-2 to TRBJ1-5; 9 bases align to TRBD1. From germline, CDR1 is SGHTA and CDR2 FQGNSA. This CDR3 is built from 13 residues. With V trimmed by 5 bases and J by 7 bases, 3 bases remained unmatched. The CDR3 sequence is CASSGDRAQPQHF. In DNA form, the CDR3 reads TGTGCCAGCAGCGGGGACAGGGCCCAGCCCCAGCATTTT. The full variable domain, its missing parts supplied by reference TRBV7-2 and TRBJ1-5, is GAGVSQSPSNKVTEKGKDVELRCDPISGHTALYWYRQSLGQGLEFLIYFQGNSAPDKSGLPSDRFSAERTGGSVSTLTIQRTQQEDSAVYLCASSGDRAQPQHFGDGTRLSIL.